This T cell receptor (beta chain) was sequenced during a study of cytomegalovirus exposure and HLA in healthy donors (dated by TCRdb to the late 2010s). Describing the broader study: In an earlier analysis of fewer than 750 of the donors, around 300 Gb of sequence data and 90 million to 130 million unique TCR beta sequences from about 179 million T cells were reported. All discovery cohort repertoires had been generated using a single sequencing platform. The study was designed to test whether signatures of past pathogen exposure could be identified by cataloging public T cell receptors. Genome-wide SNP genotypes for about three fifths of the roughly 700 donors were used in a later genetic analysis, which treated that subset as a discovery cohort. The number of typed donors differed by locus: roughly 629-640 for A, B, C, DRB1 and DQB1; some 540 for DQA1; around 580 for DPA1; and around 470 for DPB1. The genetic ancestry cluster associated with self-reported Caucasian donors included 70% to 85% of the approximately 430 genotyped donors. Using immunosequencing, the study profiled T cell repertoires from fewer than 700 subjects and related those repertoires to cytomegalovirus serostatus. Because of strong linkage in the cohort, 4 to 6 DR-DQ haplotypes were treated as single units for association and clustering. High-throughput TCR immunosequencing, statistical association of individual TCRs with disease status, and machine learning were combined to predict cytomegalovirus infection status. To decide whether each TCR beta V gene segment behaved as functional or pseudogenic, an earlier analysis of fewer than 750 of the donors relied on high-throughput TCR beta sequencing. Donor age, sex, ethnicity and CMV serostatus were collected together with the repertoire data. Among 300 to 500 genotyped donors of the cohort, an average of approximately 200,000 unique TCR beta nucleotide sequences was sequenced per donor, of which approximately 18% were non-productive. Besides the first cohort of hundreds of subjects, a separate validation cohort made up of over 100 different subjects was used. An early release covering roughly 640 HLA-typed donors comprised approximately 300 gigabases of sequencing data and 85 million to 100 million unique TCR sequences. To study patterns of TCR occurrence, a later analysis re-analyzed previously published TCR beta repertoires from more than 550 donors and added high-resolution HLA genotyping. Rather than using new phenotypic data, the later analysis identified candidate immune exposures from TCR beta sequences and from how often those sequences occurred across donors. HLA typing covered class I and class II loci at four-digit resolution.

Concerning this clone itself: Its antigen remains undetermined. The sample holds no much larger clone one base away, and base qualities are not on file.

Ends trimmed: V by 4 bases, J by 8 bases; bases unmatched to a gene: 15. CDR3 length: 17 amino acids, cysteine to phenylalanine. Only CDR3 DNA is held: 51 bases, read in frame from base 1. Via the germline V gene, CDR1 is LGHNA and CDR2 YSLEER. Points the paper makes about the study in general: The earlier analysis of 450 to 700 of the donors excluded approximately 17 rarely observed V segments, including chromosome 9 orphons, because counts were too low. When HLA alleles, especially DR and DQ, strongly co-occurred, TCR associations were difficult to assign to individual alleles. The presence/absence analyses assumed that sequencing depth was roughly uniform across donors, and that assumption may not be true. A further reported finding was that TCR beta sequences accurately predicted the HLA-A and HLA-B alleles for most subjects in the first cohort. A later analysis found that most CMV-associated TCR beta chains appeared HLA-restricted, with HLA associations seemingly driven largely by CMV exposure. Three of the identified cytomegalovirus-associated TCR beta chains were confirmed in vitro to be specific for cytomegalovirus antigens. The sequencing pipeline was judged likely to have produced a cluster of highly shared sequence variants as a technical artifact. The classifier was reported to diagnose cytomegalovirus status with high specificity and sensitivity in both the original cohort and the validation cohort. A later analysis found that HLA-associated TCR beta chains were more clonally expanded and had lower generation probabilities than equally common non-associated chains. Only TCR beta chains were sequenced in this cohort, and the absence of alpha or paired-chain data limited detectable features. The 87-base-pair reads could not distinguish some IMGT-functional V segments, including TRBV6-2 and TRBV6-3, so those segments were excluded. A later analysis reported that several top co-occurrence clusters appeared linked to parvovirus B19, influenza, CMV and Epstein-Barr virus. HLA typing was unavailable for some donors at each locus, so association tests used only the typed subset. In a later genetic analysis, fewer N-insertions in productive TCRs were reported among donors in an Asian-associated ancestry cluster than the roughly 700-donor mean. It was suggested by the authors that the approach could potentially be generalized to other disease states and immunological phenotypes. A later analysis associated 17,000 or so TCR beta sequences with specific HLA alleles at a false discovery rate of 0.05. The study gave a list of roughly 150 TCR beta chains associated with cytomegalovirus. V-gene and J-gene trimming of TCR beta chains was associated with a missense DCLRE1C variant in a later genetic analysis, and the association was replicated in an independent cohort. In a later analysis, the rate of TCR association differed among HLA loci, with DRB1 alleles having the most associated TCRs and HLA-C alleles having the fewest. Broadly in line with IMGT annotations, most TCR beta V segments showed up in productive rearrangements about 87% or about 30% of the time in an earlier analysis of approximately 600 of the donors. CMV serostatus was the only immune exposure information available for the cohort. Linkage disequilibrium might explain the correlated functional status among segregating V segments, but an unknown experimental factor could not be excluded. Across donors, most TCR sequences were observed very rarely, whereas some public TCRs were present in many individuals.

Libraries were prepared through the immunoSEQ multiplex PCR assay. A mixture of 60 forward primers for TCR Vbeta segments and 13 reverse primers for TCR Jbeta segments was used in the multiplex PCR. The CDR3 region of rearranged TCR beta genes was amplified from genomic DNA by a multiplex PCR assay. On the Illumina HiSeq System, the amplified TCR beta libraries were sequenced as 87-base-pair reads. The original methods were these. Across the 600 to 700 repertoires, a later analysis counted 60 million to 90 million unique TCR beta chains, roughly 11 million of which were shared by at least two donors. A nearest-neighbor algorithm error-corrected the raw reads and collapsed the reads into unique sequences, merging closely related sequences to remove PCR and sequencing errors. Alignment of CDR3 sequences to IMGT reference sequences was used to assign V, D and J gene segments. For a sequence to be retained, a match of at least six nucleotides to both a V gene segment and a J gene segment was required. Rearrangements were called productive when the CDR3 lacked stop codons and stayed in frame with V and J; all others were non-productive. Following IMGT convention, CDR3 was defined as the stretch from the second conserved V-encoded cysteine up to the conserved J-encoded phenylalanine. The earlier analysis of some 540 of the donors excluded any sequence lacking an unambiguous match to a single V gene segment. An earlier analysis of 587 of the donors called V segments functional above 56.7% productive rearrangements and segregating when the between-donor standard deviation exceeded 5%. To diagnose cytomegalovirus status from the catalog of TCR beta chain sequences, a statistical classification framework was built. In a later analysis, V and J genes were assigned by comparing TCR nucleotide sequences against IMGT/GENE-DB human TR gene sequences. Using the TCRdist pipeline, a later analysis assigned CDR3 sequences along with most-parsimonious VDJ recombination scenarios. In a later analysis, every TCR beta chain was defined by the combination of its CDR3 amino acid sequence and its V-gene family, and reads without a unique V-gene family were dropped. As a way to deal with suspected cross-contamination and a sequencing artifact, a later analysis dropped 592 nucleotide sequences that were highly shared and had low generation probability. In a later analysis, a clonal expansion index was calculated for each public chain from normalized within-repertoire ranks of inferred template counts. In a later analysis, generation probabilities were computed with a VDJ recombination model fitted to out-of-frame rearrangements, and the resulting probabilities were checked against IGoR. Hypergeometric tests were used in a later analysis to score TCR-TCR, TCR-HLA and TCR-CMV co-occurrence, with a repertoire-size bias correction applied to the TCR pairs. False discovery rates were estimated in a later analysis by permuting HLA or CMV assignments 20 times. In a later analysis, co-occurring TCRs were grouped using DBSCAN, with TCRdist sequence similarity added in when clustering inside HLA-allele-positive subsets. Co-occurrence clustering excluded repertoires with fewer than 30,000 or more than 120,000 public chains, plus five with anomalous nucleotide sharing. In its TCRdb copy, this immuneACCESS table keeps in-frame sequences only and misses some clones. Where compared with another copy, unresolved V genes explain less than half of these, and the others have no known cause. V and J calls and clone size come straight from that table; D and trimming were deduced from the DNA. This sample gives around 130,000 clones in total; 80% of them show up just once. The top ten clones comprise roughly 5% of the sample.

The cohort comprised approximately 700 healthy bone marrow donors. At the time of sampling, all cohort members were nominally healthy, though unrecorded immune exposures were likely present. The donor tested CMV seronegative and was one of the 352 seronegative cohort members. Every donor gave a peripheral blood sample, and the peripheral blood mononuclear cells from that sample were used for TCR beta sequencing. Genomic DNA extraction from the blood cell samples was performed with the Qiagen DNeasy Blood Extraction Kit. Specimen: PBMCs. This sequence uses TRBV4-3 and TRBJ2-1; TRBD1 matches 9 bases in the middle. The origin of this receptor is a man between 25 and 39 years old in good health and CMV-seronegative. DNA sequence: TGCGCCAGCAGCCCGGCCGGAACTCGGACAGGGGCACATGAGCAGTTCTTC. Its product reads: CASSPAGTRTGAHEQFF.